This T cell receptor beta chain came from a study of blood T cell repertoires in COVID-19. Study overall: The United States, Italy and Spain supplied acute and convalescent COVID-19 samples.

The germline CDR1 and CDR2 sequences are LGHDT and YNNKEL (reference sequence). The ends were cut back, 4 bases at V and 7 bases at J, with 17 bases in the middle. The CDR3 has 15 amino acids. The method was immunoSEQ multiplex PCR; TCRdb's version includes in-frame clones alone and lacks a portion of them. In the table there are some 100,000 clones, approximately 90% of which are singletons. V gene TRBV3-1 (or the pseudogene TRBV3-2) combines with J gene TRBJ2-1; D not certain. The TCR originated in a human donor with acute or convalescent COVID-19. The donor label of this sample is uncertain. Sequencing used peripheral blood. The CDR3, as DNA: TGTGCCAGCAGCCCAAGCTCGGGTATACTGAATGAGCAGTTCTTC. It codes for CASSPSSGILNEQFF.